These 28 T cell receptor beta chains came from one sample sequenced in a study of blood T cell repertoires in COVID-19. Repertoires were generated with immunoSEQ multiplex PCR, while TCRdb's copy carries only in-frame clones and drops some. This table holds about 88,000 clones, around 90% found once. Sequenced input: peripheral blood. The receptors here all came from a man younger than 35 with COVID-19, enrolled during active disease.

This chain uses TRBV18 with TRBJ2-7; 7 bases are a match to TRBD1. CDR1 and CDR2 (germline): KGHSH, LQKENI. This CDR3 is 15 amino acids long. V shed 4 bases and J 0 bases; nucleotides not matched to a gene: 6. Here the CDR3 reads CASSQTRDSSYEQYF. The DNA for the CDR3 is TGTGCCAGCTCACAAACCCGGGACAGCTCCTACGAGCAGTACTTC. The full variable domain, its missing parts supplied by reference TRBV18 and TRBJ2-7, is NAGVMQNPRHLVRRRGQEARLRCSPMKGHSHVYWYRQLPEEGLKFMVYLQKENIIDESGMPKERFSAEFPKEGPSILRIQQVVRGDSAAYFCASSQTRDSSYEQYFGPGTRLTVT.

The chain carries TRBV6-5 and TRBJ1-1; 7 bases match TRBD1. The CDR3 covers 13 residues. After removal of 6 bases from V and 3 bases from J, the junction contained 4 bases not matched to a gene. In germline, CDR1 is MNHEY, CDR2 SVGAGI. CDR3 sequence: CASSLDRDTEAFF. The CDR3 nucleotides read TGTGCCAGCAGCCTAGACAGGGACACTGAAGCTTTCTTT.

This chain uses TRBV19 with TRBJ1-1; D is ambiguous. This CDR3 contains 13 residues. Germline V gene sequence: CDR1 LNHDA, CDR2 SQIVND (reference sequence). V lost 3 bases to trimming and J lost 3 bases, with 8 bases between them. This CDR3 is CASSIAAYTEAFF. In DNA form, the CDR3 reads TGTGCCAGTAGTATCGCGGCCTACACTGAAGCTTTCTTT.

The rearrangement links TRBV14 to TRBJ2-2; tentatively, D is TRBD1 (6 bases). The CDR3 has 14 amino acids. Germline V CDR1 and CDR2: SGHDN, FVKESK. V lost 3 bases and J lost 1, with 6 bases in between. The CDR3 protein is CASSQTGNTGELFF. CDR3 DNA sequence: TGTGCCAGCAGCCAGACAGGGAACACCGGGGAGCTGTTTTTT.

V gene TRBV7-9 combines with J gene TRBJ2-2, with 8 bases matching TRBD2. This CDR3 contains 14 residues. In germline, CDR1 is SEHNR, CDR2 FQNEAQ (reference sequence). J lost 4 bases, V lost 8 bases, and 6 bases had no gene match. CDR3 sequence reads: CASYQSGGTGELFF. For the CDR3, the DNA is TGTGCCAGCTACCAAAGCGGGGGCACCGGGGAGCTGTTTTTT.

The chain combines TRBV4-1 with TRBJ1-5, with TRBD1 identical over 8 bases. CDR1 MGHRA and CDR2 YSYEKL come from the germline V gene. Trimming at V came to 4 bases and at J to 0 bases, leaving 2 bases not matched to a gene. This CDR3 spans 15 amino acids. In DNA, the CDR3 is TGCGCCAGCAGCCGCGACAGGGGTAGCAATCAGCCCCAGCATTTT. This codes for CASSRDRGSNQPQHF.

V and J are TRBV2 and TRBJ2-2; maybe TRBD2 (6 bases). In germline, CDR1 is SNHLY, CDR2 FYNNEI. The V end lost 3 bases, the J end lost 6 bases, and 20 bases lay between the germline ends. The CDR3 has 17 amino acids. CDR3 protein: CASSDGVGGGVAGELFF. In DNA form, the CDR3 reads TGTGCCAGCAGTGATGGGGTCGGGGGAGGTGTTGCCGGGGAGCTGTTTTTT.

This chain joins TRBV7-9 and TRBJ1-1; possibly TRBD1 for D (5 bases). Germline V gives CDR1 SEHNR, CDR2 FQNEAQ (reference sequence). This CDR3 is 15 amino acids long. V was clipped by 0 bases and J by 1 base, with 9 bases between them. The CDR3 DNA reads TGTGCCAGCAGCTTAGCGCTGGGGGGGAACACTGAAGCTTTCTTT. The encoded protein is CASSLALGGNTEAFF.

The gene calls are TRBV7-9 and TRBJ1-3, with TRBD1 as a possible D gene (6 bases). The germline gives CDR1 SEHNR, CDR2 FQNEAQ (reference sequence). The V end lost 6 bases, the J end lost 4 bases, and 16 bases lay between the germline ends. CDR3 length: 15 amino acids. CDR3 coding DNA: TGTGCCAGCAGTTCTCGGACAGCGGTGGGAAACACCATATATTTT. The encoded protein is CASSSRTAVGNTIYF.

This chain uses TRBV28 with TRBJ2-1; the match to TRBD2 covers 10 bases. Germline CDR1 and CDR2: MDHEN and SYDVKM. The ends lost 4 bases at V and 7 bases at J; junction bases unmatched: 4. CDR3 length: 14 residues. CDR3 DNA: TGTGCCAGCAGTTCACTAGCGGGAAATAATGAGCAGTTCTTC. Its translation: CASSSLAGNNEQFF.

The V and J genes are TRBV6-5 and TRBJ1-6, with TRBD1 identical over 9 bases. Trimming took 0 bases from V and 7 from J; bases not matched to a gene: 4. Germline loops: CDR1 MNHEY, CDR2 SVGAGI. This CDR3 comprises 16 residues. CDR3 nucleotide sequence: TGTGCCAGCAGTTACTCCGGGACAGGGAGAAATTCACCCCTCCACTTT. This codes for CASSYSGTGRNSPLHF.

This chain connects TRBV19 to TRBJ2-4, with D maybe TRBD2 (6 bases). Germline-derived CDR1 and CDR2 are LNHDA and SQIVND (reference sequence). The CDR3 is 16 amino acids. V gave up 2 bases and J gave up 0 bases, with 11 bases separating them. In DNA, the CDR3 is TGTGCCAGTAGTATATTAGTGGGGGGAGCCAAAAACATTCAGTACTTC. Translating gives CASSILVGGAKNIQYF. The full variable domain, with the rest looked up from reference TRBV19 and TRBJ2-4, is DGGITQSPKYLFRKEGQNVTLSCEQNLNHDAMYWYRQDPGQGLRLIYYSQIVNDFQKGDIAEGYSVSREKKESFPLTVTSAQKNPTAFYLCASSILVGGAKNIQYFGAGTRLSVL.

CDR3 sequence: CASSQVGGRANTGELFF. CDR3 DNA sequence: TGTGCCAGCAGCCAAGTTGGCGGGAGGGCGAACACCGGGGAGCTGTTTTTT. The V gene is TRBV3-1 (or the pseudogene TRBV3-2), the J gene TRBJ2-2, with 9 bases fitting TRBD2. Germline V CDR1 and CDR2: LGHDT, YNNKEL (reference sequence). The CDR3 loop spans 17 amino acids. V shed 1 base, J shed 0 bases, and the junction held 3 bases outside the gene matches.

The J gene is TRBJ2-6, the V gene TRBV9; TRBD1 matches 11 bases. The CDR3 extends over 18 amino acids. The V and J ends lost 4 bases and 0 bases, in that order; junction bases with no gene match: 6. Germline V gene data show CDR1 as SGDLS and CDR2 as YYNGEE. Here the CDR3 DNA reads TGTGCCAGCAGCCCGAGGACAGGGGGCATCTCTGGGGCCAACGTCCTGACTTTC. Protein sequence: CASSPRTGGISGANVLTF. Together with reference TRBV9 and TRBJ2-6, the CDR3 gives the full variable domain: DSGVTQTPKHLITATGQRVTLRCSPRSGDLSVYWYQQSLDQGLQFLIQYYNGEERAKGNILERFSAQQFPDLHSELNLSSLELGDSALYFCASSPRTGGISGANVLTFGAGSRLTVL.

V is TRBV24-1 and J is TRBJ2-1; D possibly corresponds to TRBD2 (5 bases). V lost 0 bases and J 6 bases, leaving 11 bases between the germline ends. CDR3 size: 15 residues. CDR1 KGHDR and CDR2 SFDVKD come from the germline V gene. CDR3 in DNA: TGTGCCACCAGTGATTTGCGGGGTCGGGGCAATGAGCAGTTCTTC. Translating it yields CATSDLRGRGNEQFF.

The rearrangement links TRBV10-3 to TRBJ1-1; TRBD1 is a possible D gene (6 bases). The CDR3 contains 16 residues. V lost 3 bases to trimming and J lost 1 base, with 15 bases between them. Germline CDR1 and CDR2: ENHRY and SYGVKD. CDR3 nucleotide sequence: TGTGCCATCAGTGACTGGTCCCGGGGGGCGAACACTGAAGCTTTCTTT. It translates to CAISDWSRGANTEAFF.

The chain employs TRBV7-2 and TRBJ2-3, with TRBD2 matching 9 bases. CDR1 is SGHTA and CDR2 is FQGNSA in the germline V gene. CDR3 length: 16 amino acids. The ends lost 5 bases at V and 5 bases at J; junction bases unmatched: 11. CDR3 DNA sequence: TGTGCCAGCAGCATTAGAGGCGGGAGGGGGGTAGATACGCAGTATTTT. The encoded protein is CASSIRGGRGVDTQYF.

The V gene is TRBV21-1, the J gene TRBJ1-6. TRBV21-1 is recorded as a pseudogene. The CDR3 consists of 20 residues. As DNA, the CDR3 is TGTGCCAGCAGCAAAAGACTCGGGTCTCCTTCAAGCTCCTATAATTCACCCCTCCACTTT. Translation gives CASSKRLGSPSSSYNSPLHF.

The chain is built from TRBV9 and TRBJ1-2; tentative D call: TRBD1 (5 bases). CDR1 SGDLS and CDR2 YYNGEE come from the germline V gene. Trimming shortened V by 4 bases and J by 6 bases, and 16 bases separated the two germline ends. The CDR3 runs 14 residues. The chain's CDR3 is CASSHVGAADGYTF. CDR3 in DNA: TGTGCCAGCAGCCATGTAGGGGCTGCTGATGGCTACACCTTC.

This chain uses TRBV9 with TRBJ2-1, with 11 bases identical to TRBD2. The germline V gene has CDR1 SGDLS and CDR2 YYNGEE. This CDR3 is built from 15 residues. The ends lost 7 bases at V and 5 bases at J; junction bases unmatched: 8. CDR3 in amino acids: CASSLRLAGNNEQFF. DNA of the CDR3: TGTGCCAGCTCGCTACGACTAGCGGGGAACAATGAGCAGTTCTTC.

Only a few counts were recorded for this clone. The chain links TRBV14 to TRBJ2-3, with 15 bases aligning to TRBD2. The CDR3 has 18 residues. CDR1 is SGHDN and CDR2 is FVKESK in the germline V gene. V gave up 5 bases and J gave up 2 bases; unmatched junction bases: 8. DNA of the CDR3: TGTGCCAGCAGCAACGGCGGACTAGCGGGAGGGTACACAGATACGCAGTATTTT. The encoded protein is CASSNGGLAGGYTDTQYF.

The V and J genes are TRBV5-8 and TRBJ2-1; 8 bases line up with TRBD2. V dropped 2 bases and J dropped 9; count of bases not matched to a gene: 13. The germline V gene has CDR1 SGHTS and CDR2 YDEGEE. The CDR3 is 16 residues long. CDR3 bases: TGTGCCAGCAGCTTCTTGGGAGCGGGAGCCCCGGTTGAGCAGTTCTTC. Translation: CASSFLGAGAPVEQFF.

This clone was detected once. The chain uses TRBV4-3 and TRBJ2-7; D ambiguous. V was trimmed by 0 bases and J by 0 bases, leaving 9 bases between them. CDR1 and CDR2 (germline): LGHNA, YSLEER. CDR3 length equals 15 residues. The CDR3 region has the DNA TGCGCCAGCAGCCAAGATATGTCGGTCTCCTACGAGCAGTACTTC. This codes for CASSQDMSVSYEQYF.

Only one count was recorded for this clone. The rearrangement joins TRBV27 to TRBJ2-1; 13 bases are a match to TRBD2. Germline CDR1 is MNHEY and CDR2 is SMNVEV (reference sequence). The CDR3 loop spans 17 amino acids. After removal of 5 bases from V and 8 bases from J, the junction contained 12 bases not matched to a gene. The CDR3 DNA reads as TGTGCCAGCAGTCATTCATGGACTAGCGGGAGTCAGGATGAGCAGTTCTTC. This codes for CASSHSWTSGSQDEQFF.

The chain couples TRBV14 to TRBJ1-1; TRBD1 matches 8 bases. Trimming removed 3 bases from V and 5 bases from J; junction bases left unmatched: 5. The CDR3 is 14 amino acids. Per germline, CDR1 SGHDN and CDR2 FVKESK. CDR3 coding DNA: TGTGCCAGCAGCCATCAGGGGGCGCGGACTGAAGCTTTCTTT. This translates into CASSHQGARTEAFF.

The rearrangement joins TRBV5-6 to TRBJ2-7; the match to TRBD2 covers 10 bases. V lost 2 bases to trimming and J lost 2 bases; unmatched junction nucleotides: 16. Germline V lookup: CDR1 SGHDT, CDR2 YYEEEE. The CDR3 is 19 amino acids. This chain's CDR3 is CASSFSGMGLAPLTYEQYF. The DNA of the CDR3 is TGTGCCAGCAGCTTTTCGGGGATGGGACTAGCGCCCCTAACCTACGAGCAGTACTTC.

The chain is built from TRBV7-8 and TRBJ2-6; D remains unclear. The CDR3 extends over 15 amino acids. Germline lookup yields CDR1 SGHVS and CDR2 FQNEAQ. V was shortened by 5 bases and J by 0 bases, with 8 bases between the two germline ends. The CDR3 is CASSPIDSGANVLTF. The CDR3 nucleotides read TGTGCCAGCAGCCCGATAGACTCTGGGGCCAACGTCCTGACTTTC.

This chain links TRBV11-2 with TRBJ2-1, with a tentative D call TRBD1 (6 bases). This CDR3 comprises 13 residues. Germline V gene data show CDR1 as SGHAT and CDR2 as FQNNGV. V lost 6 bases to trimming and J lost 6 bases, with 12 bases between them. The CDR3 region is CASRGAGANEQFF. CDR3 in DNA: TGTGCCAGCAGGGGTGCAGGGGCCAATGAGCAGTTCTTC.